This TCR beta chain appears in the sequencing data of a study of blood T cell repertoires in COVID-19. Study details: Italy, Spain and the United States were the sources of the convalescent and acute COVID-19 samples. Sources were T cells, B-cell-depleted T cells, or PBMCs; the material itself was cDNA or gDNA.

Per the original data handling: The assay estimated nucleated cells by amplifying reference gene primers. Assay used: immunoSEQ multiplex PCR; TCRdb lists only in-frame clones, some missing. V and J calls plus clone size are reproduced from that table; the DNA served to infer D and trimming. Of some 200,000 clones in the sample, around 84% were seen once. This CDR3 is built from 14 residues. V lost 3 bases and J lost 0; bases outside the gene matches: 3. Germline loops: CDR1 GTSNPN, CDR2 SVGIG (reference sequence). The chain uses TRBV30 and TRBJ2-7; 9 nucleotides match TRBD1. The sequenced material came from peripheral blood. This receptor was taken from an older woman who had recovered from COVID-19. CDR3 nucleotides: TGTGCCTGGAGCTCGGACAGGGGCTCCTACGAGCAGTACTTC. Encoded protein: CAWSSDRGSYEQYF.